Shown below are 32 T cell receptor beta chains from a single sample sequenced in a study of technical replicates of blood from a handful of donors. The protocol was immunoSEQ multiplex PCR, while the TCRdb copy is restricted to in-frame clones and leaves out a portion. The profile shows 50,000 to 60,000 clones, 91% of them singletons. The sample consisted of PBMCs. The receptors originated from a human donor in good health. Some clones in this sample may be carry-over from other donors' samples.

This chain connects TRBV9 to TRBJ1-1, with no clear D. This CDR3 spans 14 amino acids. V gave up 0 bases and J gave up 4 bases, with 10 bases separating them. Germline-derived CDR1 and CDR2 are SGDLS and YYNGEE. The DNA for the CDR3 is TGTGCCAGCAGCGTAGACCCTTGGGCCACTGAAGCTTTCTTT. It encodes CASSVDPWATEAFF.

The V call is TRBV6-5, the J call TRBJ1-4; D remains unclear. V was shortened by 10 bases and J by 8 bases, with 17 bases between the two germline ends. CDR3 length: 13 residues. Germline V gives CDR1 MNHEY, CDR2 SVGAGI. The CDR3 bases are TGTGCCACCAACGGAGGGCCGTGGGAAAAACTGTTTTTT. Its protein is CATNGGPWEKLFF.

This clone was found once. The chain recombines TRBV27 with TRBJ1-6, with D unclear. The CDR3 is 15 residues long. CDR1 and CDR2 (germline): MNHEY, SMNVEV (reference sequence). Trimming removed 8 bases from V and 5 bases from J, with 16 bases in between. This chain's CDR3 is CASRPTLGNNSPLHF. The CDR3 DNA reads as TGTGCCAGCCGCCCGACCTTGGGCAATAATTCACCCCTCCACTTT.

The CDR3 is CASSFGGAEAAYEQYF. The CDR3 nucleotides are TGTGCCAGCAGCTTTGGTGGGGCCGAGGCTGCCTACGAGCAGTACTTC. This chain links TRBV7-6 with TRBJ2-7, with D maybe TRBD1 (5 bases). Germline CDR1 SGHVS, CDR2 FNYEAQ. V gave up 3 bases and J gave up 2 bases, with 17 bases separating them. The CDR3 covers 16 residues.

The V and J genes are TRBV4-3 and TRBJ1-3; D gene ambiguous. The CDR3 has 16 amino acids. V lost 0 bases and J lost 4, with 13 bases in between. CDR1 and CDR2 (germline): LGHNA, YSLEER. The CDR3 DNA reads as TGCGCCAGCAGCCAAGACCACAGTCCTACCGGAAACACCATATATTTT. Residues: CASSQDHSPTGNTIYF.

The chain carries TRBV6-6 and TRBJ2-7, with 12 bases identical to TRBD1. The germline CDR1 and CDR2 sequences are MNHNY and SVGAGI (reference sequence). V lost 6 bases to trimming and J lost 5 bases; unmatched junction nucleotides: 2. The CDR3 runs to 13 residues. CDR3 in amino acids: CASRGTGGDEQYF. CDR3 nucleotide sequence: TGTGCCAGCAGGGGGACAGGGGGCGACGAGCAGTACTTC.

V usage is TRBV19 and J usage is TRBJ1-5, with TRBD1 as a possible D gene (6 bases). The length of the CDR3 is 15 residues. Germline V gene sequence: CDR1 LNHDA, CDR2 SQIVND (reference sequence). Trimming left V 5 bases short and J 6 bases short, with 17 bases between. CDR3: CASSPLDSFFQPQHF. In DNA form, the CDR3 reads TGTGCCAGTAGTCCCCTGGACAGTTTCTTTCAGCCCCAGCATTTT.

As for this clone: Germline and junction disagree at one end, which may indicate a read error. This chain connects TRBV28 to TRBJ2-1; 11 nucleotides line up with TRBD2. The CDR3 totals 12 residues. Germline CDR1 is MDHEN and CDR2 is SYDVKM. The CDR3 DNA is TGTGCCAGCAGTTCAAAACTAGCGGGGGATGTCTTC. This gives the protein CASSSKLAGDVF.

The CDR3 protein is CASSSQWLQASGANVLTF. As DNA, the CDR3 is TGTGCCAGCAGCTCACAATGGTTACAGGCCTCTGGGGCCAACGTCCTGACTTTC. The chain employs TRBV7-9 and TRBJ2-6, with a tentative D call TRBD1 (5 bases). V was trimmed by 4 bases and J by 0 bases, leaving 16 bases between them. Germline V lookup: CDR1 SEHNR, CDR2 FQNEAQ (reference sequence). The CDR3 sequence is 18 residues long.

The V and J genes are TRBV6-1 and TRBJ1-5; D gene ambiguous. Germline V gene lookup returns CDR1 MNHNS and CDR2 SASEGT. This CDR3 has 11 amino acids. Trimming removed 4 bases at V and 7 bases at J, with 5 bases between. The CDR3 region is CASSVEQPQHF. The CDR3 coding sequence is TGTGCCAGCAGTGTAGAACAGCCCCAGCATTTT.

The genes are TRBV19 and TRBJ1-3; D perhaps matches TRBD1 (6 bases). CDR3 size: 16 residues. CDR1 and CDR2 (germline): LNHDA, SQIVND (reference sequence). Trimming took 2 bases from V and 0 from J, leaving 11 bases between them. CDR3 bases: TGTGCCAGTAGTATAAGACAGGTAACCTCTGGAAACACCATATATTTT. This sequence encodes CASSIRQVTSGNTIYF.

The rearrangement links TRBV5-1 to TRBJ2-7; D is perhaps TRBD1 (6 bases). V lost 0 bases, J lost 3 bases, and 10 bases lay in between. CDR3 length equals 14 residues. Germline-derived CDR1 and CDR2 are SGHRS and YFSETQ. The CDR3 nucleotides read TGCGCCAGCAGCTTGGCCGCAGGGGACTACGAGCAGTACTTC. Amino acids: CASSLAAGDYEQYF.

V gene TRBV7-9 combines with J gene TRBJ2-1, with 8 bases aligning to TRBD2. Germline V lookup: CDR1 SEHNR, CDR2 FQNEAQ (reference sequence). The CDR3 has 15 residues. Trimming took 4 bases from V and 3 from J; bases not matched to a gene: 5. CDR3 protein: CASSSFRGGYNEQFF. The CDR3 DNA is TGTGCCAGCAGCTCCTTCCGGGGGGGCTACAATGAGCAGTTCTTC.

The chain recombines TRBV6-5 with TRBJ2-7, with 8 bases matching TRBD1. This CDR3 has 13 residues. Germline V lookup: CDR1 MNHEY, CDR2 SVGAGI. The J segment lost 6 bases and the V segment lost 6 bases, leaving 7 bases of the junction unmatched. CDR3 protein: CASRWAGGREQYF. The CDR3 bases are TGTGCCAGCAGATGGGCAGGGGGCCGCGAGCAGTACTTC.

The V call is TRBV7-9, the J call TRBJ2-2, with D perhaps TRBD2 (5 bases). Germline assignment: CDR1 SEHNR and CDR2 FQNEAQ (reference sequence). V was cut by 5 bases and J by 4 bases, with 14 bases left in between. The CDR3 is 15 amino acids. The CDR3 is CASSRVRGGTGELFF. For the CDR3, the DNA is TGTGCCAGCAGCCGCGTCCGGGGTGGCACCGGGGAGCTGTTTTTT.

The chain links TRBV5-4 to TRBJ1-2; 9 bases align to TRBD1. Germline V CDR1 and CDR2: SGHNT, YYREEE (reference sequence). The ends lost 2 bases at V and 7 bases at J; junction bases unmatched: 9. There are 15 residues in the CDR3. The CDR3 region is CASSLITGTGSGYTF. CDR3 nucleotide sequence: TGTGCCAGCAGCTTAATAACCGGGACAGGGAGTGGCTACACCTTC.

The chain joins TRBV11-1 to TRBJ1-4; the match to TRBD1 covers 7 bases. CDR1 is SGHAT, CDR2 FQDESV, per germline (reference sequence). The CDR3 totals 17 residues. V shed 5 bases and J 0 bases; nucleotides not matched to a gene: 9. Here the CDR3 DNA reads TGTGCCAGCAGCCGCGGACAGGCGAGAACAACTAATGAAAAACTGTTTTTT. Amino acid sequence: CASSRGQARTTNEKLFF.

The sample holds one count of this clone. This chain connects TRBV5-4 to TRBJ2-7; 9 bases align to TRBD2. CDR1 is SGHNT and CDR2 is YYREEE in the germline V gene (reference sequence). The J segment lost 7 bases and the V segment lost 2 bases, leaving 7 bases of the junction unmatched. This CDR3 contains 14 residues. The chain's CDR3 is CASSFRGGAFEQYF. The DNA of the CDR3 is TGTGCCAGCAGCTTCCGCGGGGGGGCATTTGAGCAGTACTTC.

The rearrangement links TRBV5-1 to TRBJ2-1; 7 positions match TRBD2. CDR3 length: 15 amino acids. V shed 5 bases and J 1 base; nucleotides not matched to a gene: 6. Germline loops: CDR1 SGHRS, CDR2 YFSETQ. CDR3 in amino acids: CASRSFSGSYNEQFF. The CDR3 bases are TGCGCCAGCAGATCGTTTAGCGGGTCCTACAATGAGCAGTTCTTC.

The DNA for the CDR3 is TGTGCCAGCAGTTCGACAGTCCAACTTGAGGGCTACACCTTC. The encoded protein is CASSSTVQLEGYTF. V is TRBV25-1 and J is TRBJ1-2; D might be TRBD1 (5 bases). CDR3 size: 14 residues. Germline V lookup: CDR1 MGHDK, CDR2 SYGVNS. The ends were cut back, 5 bases at V and 8 bases at J, with 18 bases in the middle.

CDR3 coding DNA: TGTGCCAGCAGCCTCGGACAGGGTGGCTACACCTTC. Its translation: CASSLGQGGYTF. The chain links TRBV5-4 to TRBJ1-2; 8 bases map to TRBD1. Trimming at V came to 4 bases and at J to 7 bases, leaving 3 bases not matched to a gene. From germline, CDR1 is SGHNT and CDR2 YYREEE (reference sequence). The CDR3 sequence is 12 residues long.

CDR3 bases: TGTGCCAGTAGCCCCGCCGGACTAGCGGGAGTCTACGAGCAGTACTTC. Its protein product is CASSPAGLAGVYEQYF. The chain couples TRBV19 to TRBJ2-7, with 13 positions matching TRBD2. The CDR3 sequence is 16 residues long. Trimming removed 6 bases from V and 3 bases from J; junction bases left unmatched: 8. Germline CDR1 is LNHDA and CDR2 is SQIVND (reference sequence).

The chain has TRBV11-2 and TRBJ2-1; TRBD2 agrees at 12 bases. V was pared by 1 base and J by 12 bases, with 1 base of the junction left unmatched. The CDR3 has 13 amino acids. Germline V CDR1 and CDR2: SGHAT, FQNNGV. DNA of the CDR3: TGTGCCAGCAGCTTAGCACTAGCGGGGGGGCAGTTCTTC. Protein: CASSLALAGGQFF.

V and J are TRBV2 and TRBJ2-7, with a weak D call TRBD2 (6 bases). CDR3 length: 14 residues. V was pared by 6 bases and J by 0 bases, with 12 bases between. Germline CDR1 and CDR2: SNHLY and FYNNEI. This CDR3 is CASRQPGLSYEQYF. Here the CDR3 DNA reads TGTGCCAGCAGACAACCGGGACTCTCCTACGAGCAGTACTTC.

This rearrangement joins TRBV5-4 to TRBJ1-1; 9 nucleotides align to TRBD1. Looked up from germline, CDR1 is SGHNT and CDR2 is YYREEE (reference sequence). The CDR3 runs 15 residues. The trim removed 4 bases at V and 4 bases at J, leaving 8 bases unmatched. CDR3 protein: CASSPYRGRVTEAFF. The CDR3 nucleotides are TGTGCCAGCAGCCCGTACAGGGGGCGGGTCACTGAAGCTTTCTTT.

The chain employs TRBV7-3 and TRBJ2-3; 7 nucleotides line up with TRBD2. V dropped 4 bases and J dropped 6; count of bases not matched to a gene: 13. The CDR3 sequence is 16 residues long. The germline CDR1 and CDR2 sequences are SGHTA and FQGTGA. The chain's CDR3 is CASSSGFGLVHDTQYF. CDR3 nucleotide sequence: TGTGCCAGCAGCTCCGGTTTTGGACTAGTGCACGATACGCAGTATTTT. Using reference TRBV7-3 and TRBJ2-3 for the parts outside the CDR3, the full variable domain is GAGVSQTPSNKVTEKGKYVELRCDPISGHTALYWYRQSLGQGPEFLIYFQGTGAADDSGLPNDRFFAVRPEGSVSTLKIQRTERGDSAVYLCASSSGFGLVHDTQYFGPGTRLTVL.

The table lists this clone with a few counts. The chain recombines TRBV10-3 with TRBJ2-7, with 8 bases that match TRBD2. The CDR3 contains 14 residues. V lost 11 bases to trimming and J lost 4 bases; unmatched junction nucleotides: 13. The germline V gene has CDR1 ENHRY and CDR2 SYGVKD. For the CDR3, the DNA is TGTGCCGCCTCAGTGGGGCGGGGGGCTTACGAGCAGTACTTC. This translates into CAASVGRGAYEQYF.

The chain carries TRBV5-1 and TRBJ2-5; 7 bases align to TRBD1. J was trimmed by 6 bases and V by 1 base; bases with no gene match: 12. This CDR3 is 16 amino acids long. In germline, CDR1 is SGHRS, CDR2 YFSETQ. CDR3 in DNA: TGCGCCAGCAGCTTGTCTCCCTCTACAGGGGCGCAGACCCAGTACTTC. Translated: CASSLSPSTGAQTQYF.

V and J are TRBV18 and TRBJ1-1; 8 bases match TRBD1. CDR1 KGHSH and CDR2 LQKENI come from the germline V gene. With 6 bases clipped from V and 5 bases from J, the junction kept 8 bases outside the gene matches. The CDR3 has 14 amino acids. CDR3 region: CASSPDRGETEAFF. CDR3 nucleotide sequence: TGTGCCAGCTCCCCAGACAGGGGAGAGACTGAAGCTTTCTTT.

The rearrangement joins TRBV5-6 to TRBJ1-2; D may be TRBD1 (6 bases). The V end lost 2 bases, the J end lost 3 bases, and 17 bases lay between the germline ends. Germline V lookup: CDR1 SGHDT, CDR2 YYEEEE. The CDR3 runs to 16 residues. The DNA of the CDR3 is TGTGCCAGCAGCTTCGGCTCGGGGGGCGCGGACTATGGCTACACCTTC. Translating it yields CASSFGSGGADYGYTF. The full variable domain, with the rest looked up from reference TRBV5-6 and TRBJ1-2, is DAGVTQSPTHLIKTRGQQVTLRCSPKSGHDTVSWYQQALGQGPQFIFQYYEEEERQRGNFPDRFSGHQFPNYSSELNVNALLLGDSALYLCASSFGSGGADYGYTFGSGTRLTVV.

The count of this clone is one. The rearrangement joins TRBV25-1 to TRBJ1-2; 7 bases match TRBD1. With V trimmed by 4 bases and J by 5 bases, 10 bases remained unmatched. The CDR3 extends over 15 amino acids. CDR1 is MGHDK, CDR2 SYGVNS, per germline. The CDR3 coding sequence is TGTGCCAGCAGTGGGGCCGGGACAGCATTATATGGCTACACCTTC. Protein: CASSGAGTALYGYTF.

The chain's CDR3 is CASSGDIYEQYF. CDR3 DNA: TGTGCCAGCAGTGGGGACATCTACGAGCAGTACTTC. The chain carries TRBV2 and TRBJ2-7; a possible D gene is TRBD1 (6 bases). This CDR3 is 12 amino acids long. Per germline, CDR1 SNHLY and CDR2 FYNNEI. V was shortened by 4 bases and J by 3 bases, with 7 bases between the two germline ends.